Following are 7 T cell receptor beta chains from one sample sequenced in a study of blood T cell repertoires in COVID-19. TCRdb keeps only in-frame clones here, not all; method: immunoSEQ multiplex PCR. The sample shows over 150,000 clones, 83% of them seen only once. The sample was peripheral blood. These TCRs come from a woman over 75 with acute or convalescent COVID-19.

V is TRBV13 and J is TRBJ1-2; a weak D match, TRBD1 (6 bases). CDR3 size: 12 residues. From germline, CDR1 is PRHDT and CDR2 FYEKMQ (reference sequence). The V end was cut by 5 bases, the J end by 8 bases, with 12 bases between. CDR3 residues: CASSAGQWGYTF. The CDR3 coding sequence is TGTGCCAGCAGCGCTGGACAGTGGGGCTACACCTTC.

The CDR3, as DNA: TGTGCCAGCAGCCCCGACCGGCTAGCCTATCACAATGAGCAGTTCTTC. This translates into CASSPDRLAYHNEQFF. The chain carries TRBV11-2 and TRBJ2-1; TRBD2 might be the D (5 bases). Looked up from germline, CDR1 is SGHAT and CDR2 is FQNNGV. Trimming took 5 bases from V and 5 from J, leaving 19 bases between them. CDR3 length: 16 amino acids.

The chain couples TRBV7-9 to TRBJ2-2, with D unclear. The CDR3 sequence is 11 residues long. From germline, CDR1 is SEHNR and CDR2 FQNEAQ (reference sequence). V shed 5 bases and J shed 8 bases, with 6 bases lying between them. The CDR3 region has the DNA TGTGCCAGCAGCCTTGTAGGGGAGCTGTTTTTT. Its translation: CASSLVGELFF.

J is TRBJ1-1 and V is TRBV11-2, with a weak D call TRBD1 (6 bases). V gave up 5 bases and J gave up 6 bases, with 19 bases separating them. The CDR3 has 15 residues. CDR1 and CDR2 from the germline V gene are SGHAT and FQNNGV. The CDR3 loop is CASSRMAGAGAEAFF. DNA for the CDR3: TGTGCCAGCAGCCGCATGGCAGGGGCGGGGGCTGAAGCTTTCTTT.

The chain is built from TRBV4-2 and TRBJ1-1; D ambiguous. This CDR3 spans 13 amino acids. Looked up from germline, CDR1 is LGHNA and CDR2 is YNFKEQ. Trimming took 0 bases from V and 2 from J, leaving 4 bases between them. CDR3 nucleotide sequence: TGTGCCAGCAGCCAAGATAGAAACACTGAAGCTTTCTTT. It yields the protein CASSQDRNTEAFF.

This rearrangement joins TRBV21-1 to TRBJ2-1; the listed D gene, TRBD2, was not tested against the DNA. TRBV21-1 is annotated as a pseudogene. This CDR3 is 13 amino acids long. The CDR3 protein is CASRTPGGNEQFF. The CDR3 bases are TGTGCCAGCCGTACGCCCGGGGGCAATGAGCAGTTCTTC.

The chain employs TRBV21-1 and TRBJ2-1; TRBD2 was called by the table and not checked on the DNA. TRBV21-1 counts as a pseudogene. CDR3 length: 18 amino acids. CDR3 in DNA: TGTGCCAGCAGCAATCCTAAAGGTCGGGGGGCCTGTTACAATGAGCAGTTCTTC. Its protein product is CASSNPKGRGACYNEQFF.